This T cell receptor (beta chain) appears in the sequencing data of a study of CD8 T cells in ankylosing spondylitis. Study-level points and caveats: Matched synovial fluid from ankylosing spondylitis patients was reported to be enriched for disease-linked clones. A number of the motif variants had already been described in reactive arthritis synovial fluid and blood. In ankylosing spondylitis blood, a motif of about 8 highly homologous TCR beta variants appeared characteristic. The authors found the disease-linked clones to be CD8+ and relatively rare in peripheral blood.

Using its own MiXCR run on the 5' RACE reads, TCRdb lists one record per CDR3 protein. Here the sample spans under 250,000 distinct CDR3 sequences, under 8.5% being singletons. The V gene end was trimmed by 6 bases and the J gene end by 5 bases; junction bases not matched to a gene: 8. Per germline, CDR1 MNHEY and CDR2 SMNVEV (reference sequence). This CDR3 is 14 amino acids long. Ten or more counts support this clonotype. No antigen is known for it. This chain connects TRBV27 to TRBJ1-1, with 8 bases matching TRBD1. The sample taken for sequencing was blood, either unsorted or a sorted T cell fraction (not recorded which). The sequence was collected from a female donor with ankylosing spondylitis or in good health (not recorded which). The CDR3 loop is CASRETGVVTEAFF. As DNA, the CDR3 is TGTGCCAGCAGGGAGACAGGGGTGGTAACTGAAGCTTTCTTT.